One sample yielded the 31 T cell receptor beta chains listed below, sequenced in a study of CD8 T cells in Susac syndrome. With random hexamers, 0.5 to 1 ug RNA was reverse transcribed. TCRdb re-analysed the immunoSEQ multiplex PCR reads in MiXCR, keeping a single row per CDR3 protein. The sample contains 95,000 or so distinct CDR3 sequences, over 85% of which appear only once. The sample taken for sequencing was CD8+ T cells from PBMCs. These receptors were obtained from a human donor in good health.

This chain links TRBV7-2 with TRBJ2-3, with 12 bases fitting TRBD2. Trimming cost V 5 bases and J 5 bases; bases outside gene matches: 14. The germline V gene has CDR1 SGHTA and CDR2 FQGNSA. The CDR3 sequence is 18 residues long. This CDR3 is CASSNPSGGAWGQDTQYF. CDR3 nucleotides: TGTGCCAGCAGCAACCCTAGCGGGGGGGCCTGGGGGCAAGATACGCAGTATTTT.

The chain employs TRBV9 and TRBJ1-1; no reliable D call. Trimming pared 0 bases from V and 1 base from J, leaving 7 bases between. The CDR3 sequence is 14 residues long. CDR1 is SGDLS and CDR2 is YYNGEE in the germline V gene. CDR3 sequence reads: CASSVGGANTEAFF. The CDR3 DNA is TGTGCCAGCAGCGTAGGTGGCGCGAACACTGAAGCTTTCTTT.

This chain links TRBV7-7 with TRBJ2-3; no clear D. V was shortened by 2 bases and J by 6 bases, with 9 bases between the two germline ends. The germline CDR1 and CDR2 sequences are SSHAT and FNYEAQ (reference sequence). CDR3 length equals 13 residues. CDR3 nucleotide sequence: TGTGCCAGCAGCTTATCACCTTTGGATACGCAGTATTTT. Translation: CASSLSPLDTQYF. The variable domain in full, completed from reference TRBV7-7 and TRBJ2-3, reads GAGVSQSPRYKVTKRGQDVTLRCDPISSHATLYWYQQALGQGPEFLTYFNYEAQPDKSGLPSDRFSAERPEGSISTLTIQRTEQRDSAMYRCASSLSPLDTQYFGPGTRLTVL.

The rearrangement joins TRBV27 to TRBJ1-6, with a tentative D call TRBD1 (5 bases). The germline CDR1 and CDR2 sequences are MNHEY and SMNVEV (reference sequence). Trimming took 5 bases from V and 4 from J, leaving 21 bases between them. CDR3 length: 18 amino acids. The CDR3 bases are TGTGCCAGCAGTCCGCGAGAACCGGGACGGAAATATAATTCACCCCTCCACTTT. Amino acids: CASSPREPGRKYNSPLHF.

This chain joins TRBV28 and TRBJ2-5, with 9 bases aligning to TRBD2. Losses at the gene ends were 3 bases for V and 9 bases for J; bases not matched to a gene: 11. Germline CDR1 MDHEN, CDR2 SYDVKM. This CDR3 is built from 15 residues. CDR3 DNA: TGTGCCAGCAGTTTTTCCAGCGGGGGGCCCAAATCCCAGTACTTC. Translating gives CASSFSSGGPKSQYF. Using reference TRBV28 and TRBJ2-5 for the parts outside the CDR3, the full variable domain is DVKVTQSSRYLVKRTGEKVFLECVQDMDHENMFWYRQDPGLGLRLIYFSYDVKMKEKGDIPEGYSVSREKKERFSLILESASTNQTSMYLCASSFSSGGPKSQYFGPGTRLLVL.

Worth noting for this clonotype: Germline and junction disagree at one end, which may indicate a read error. The V call is TRBV4-2, the J call TRBJ2-3; D is perhaps TRBD1 (5 bases). The CDR3 length is 14 residues. Germline lookup yields CDR1 LGHNA and CDR2 YNFKEQ. CDR3 protein: CANSQGAPTDTQYF. CDR3 DNA: TGTGCCAACAGCCAAGGGGCCCCCACAGATACGCAGTATTTT.

The rearrangement links TRBV7-2 to TRBJ2-1; the D gene is possibly TRBD2 (5 bases). Germline V CDR1 and CDR2: SGHTA, FQGNSA. V gave up 0 bases and J gave up 0 bases, with 15 bases separating them. This CDR3 is 18 amino acids long. The CDR3 here is CASSLATAGLSSYNEQFF. CDR3 nucleotides: TGTGCCAGCAGCTTAGCGACGGCGGGCCTTAGCTCCTACAATGAGCAGTTCTTC.

This clonotype appeared once. The chain uses TRBV5-6 and TRBJ2-4; a possible D gene is TRBD1 (6 bases). The germline gives CDR1 SGHDT, CDR2 YYEEEE. V lost 4 bases, J lost 0 bases, and 17 bases lay in between. The CDR3 length is 17 residues. The DNA of the CDR3 is TGTGCCAGCAGCCCGGACAGAGACGGAATAGCCAAAAACATTCAGTACTTC. Amino acid sequence: CASSPDRDGIAKNIQYF.

The chain has TRBV29-1 and TRBJ1-3; D remains unclear. The V and J ends lost 7 bases and 7 bases respectively, with 17 bases between them. This CDR3 spans 13 amino acids. Germline-derived CDR1 and CDR2 are SQVTM and ANQGSEA. In DNA, the CDR3 is TGCAGCGCCTATGAGCGGAACATGAACACCATATATTTT. This sequence encodes CSAYERNMNTIYF.

The chain joins TRBV20-1 to TRBJ1-3; D gene ambiguous. Germline V gene lookup returns CDR1 DFQATT and CDR2 SNEGSKA (reference sequence). V was cut by 6 bases and J by 6 bases, with 9 bases left in between. The CDR3 sequence is 11 residues long. CDR3 region: CSAMAENTIYF. The CDR3 DNA follows: TGCAGTGCGATGGCAGAAAACACCATATATTTT.

The V and J genes are TRBV27 and TRBJ2-7, with TRBD1 matching 8 bases. V was pared by 6 bases and J by 1 base, with 5 bases of the junction left unmatched. From germline, CDR1 is MNHEY and CDR2 SMNVEV (reference sequence). This CDR3 spans 14 amino acids. CDR3 nucleotides: TGTGCCAGCAGCGGGACAGGAGCGTCCTACGAGCAGTACTTC. It yields the protein CASSGTGASYEQYF.

The chain couples TRBV20-1 to TRBJ1-2; D is ambiguous. From germline, CDR1 is DFQATT and CDR2 SNEGSKA (reference sequence). Trimming left V 2 bases short and J 2 bases short, with 15 bases between. The CDR3 length is 15 residues. The CDR3 DNA sequence: TGCAGTGCTAGATCCTCGGCCTCCAGGAACTATGGCTACACCTTC. Amino acid sequence: CSARSSASRNYGYTF.

The CDR3 here is CASSQRPGAREQYF. The CDR3 nucleotides read TGTGCCAGCAGCCAAAGGCCAGGGGCGCGAGAGCAGTACTTC. This chain connects TRBV3-1 to TRBJ2-7; D possibly corresponds to TRBD1 (6 bases). V was pared by 2 bases and J by 7 bases, with 15 bases between. CDR1 is LGHDT and CDR2 is YNNKEL in the germline V gene (reference sequence). This CDR3 contains 14 residues.

As regards this clonotype: Its ends do not fully match the called genes, so a read error is possible. The chain joins TRBV5-1 to TRBJ2-7; a possible D gene is TRBD1 (6 bases). Germline CDR1 reads SGHRS; CDR2 reads YFSETQ. The length of the CDR3 is 14 residues. The CDR3 DNA sequence: TGCGCCAGCAGGTTGGCAACAGGGTCCTACGAGCAGTACTTC. It codes for CASRLATGSYEQYF.

V usage is TRBV20-1 and J usage is TRBJ1-1; 9 bases line up with TRBD1. The CDR3 runs to 15 residues. Germline CDR1 DFQATT, CDR2 SNEGSKA (reference sequence). V gave up 7 bases and J gave up 1 base; unmatched junction bases: 10. The chain's CDR3 is CSVPGDREPNTEAFF. Written as DNA, the CDR3 is TGCAGTGTTCCTGGGGACAGGGAGCCGAACACTGAAGCTTTCTTT.

CDR3 coding DNA: TGTGCCAGCAGCATAACTAGCGGGGAAGAGACCCAGTACTTC. Its translation: CASSITSGEETQYF. This rearrangement joins TRBV5-6 to TRBJ2-5; 10 bases fit TRBD2. The CDR3 extends over 14 amino acids. V was clipped by 4 bases and J by 3 bases; unmatched bases: 3. Per the germline V gene, CDR1 is SGHDT and CDR2 is YYEEEE.

V is TRBV7-9 and J is TRBJ1-1; D not certain. V was trimmed by 5 bases and J by 0 bases, leaving 13 bases between them. This CDR3 spans 15 amino acids. Germline V gene lookup returns CDR1 SEHNR and CDR2 FQNEAQ (reference sequence). CDR3 DNA: TGTGCCAGCAGCCCCCGTGAAGGGATGAACACTGAAGCTTTCTTT. This codes for CASSPREGMNTEAFF.

The chain is built from TRBV20-1 and TRBJ2-1; no clear D. CDR1 DFQATT and CDR2 SNEGSKA come from the germline V gene (reference sequence). V shed 0 bases and J shed 2 bases, with 14 bases lying between them. This CDR3 comprises 16 residues. The CDR3 DNA reads as TGCAGTGCTAGAGATCTGACCCTAAGGGCCTACAATGAGCAGTTCTTC. Amino acids: CSARDLTLRAYNEQFF.

The V gene is TRBV4-2, the J gene TRBJ1-3; D gene ambiguous. CDR1 and CDR2 (germline): LGHNA, YNFKEQ. V was clipped by 0 bases and J by 0 bases, with 12 bases between them. CDR3 size: 17 residues. The CDR3: CASSQDHPDYSGNTIYF. CDR3 nucleotides: TGTGCCAGCAGCCAAGATCATCCAGATTACTCTGGAAACACCATATATTTT.

This chain links TRBV7-9 with TRBJ2-2; D is possibly TRBD1 or TRBD2 (5 bases each). The V gene lost 2 bases and the J gene lost 4 bases, with 11 bases spanning the gap. Germline V gene data show CDR1 as SEHNR and CDR2 as FQNEAQ (reference sequence). The CDR3 runs to 15 residues. This CDR3 is CASSLRDPSTGELFF. The CDR3 coding sequence is TGTGCCAGCAGCTTACGGGACCCAAGCACCGGGGAGCTGTTTTTT. Filled out from reference TRBV7-9 and TRBJ2-2, the complete variable domain reads DTGVSQNPRHKITKRGQNVTFRCDPISEHNRLYWYRQTLGQGPEFLTYFQNEAQLEKSRLLSDRFSAERPKGSFSTLEIQRTEQGDSAMYLCASSLRDPSTGELFFGEGSRLTVL.

V and J are TRBV20-1 and TRBJ1-5, with a weak D call TRBD1 (6 bases). This CDR3 has 16 residues. The V and J ends lost 1 base and 3 bases respectively, with 16 bases between them. Germline CDR1 reads DFQATT; CDR2 reads SNEGSKA (reference sequence). The CDR3 bases are TGCAGTGCTAGAGTTCTTGGCCGGGACAACAATCAGCCCCAGCATTTT. This gives the protein CSARVLGRDNNQPQHF.

The rearrangement uses TRBV19 and TRBJ1-5; no firm D call. Trimming shortened V by 4 bases and J by 0 bases, and 7 bases separated the two germline ends. CDR3 length: 14 residues. Germline CDR1 and CDR2: LNHDA and SQIVND (reference sequence). For the CDR3, the DNA is TGTGCCAGTAGTAGTGTCTATAGCAATCAGCCCCAGCATTTT. Its protein is CASSSVYSNQPQHF.

This chain connects TRBV29-1 to TRBJ2-6; D not resolved. Germline V gene lookup returns CDR1 SQVTM and CDR2 ANQGSEA. The CDR3 consists of 13 residues. Deletions cut 4 bases from V and 4 bases from J, with 8 bases between. CDR3 DNA: TGCAGCGTTGCGAGGAGCGGGGCCAACGTCCTGACTTTC. It encodes CSVARSGANVLTF.

This chain joins TRBV6-4 and TRBJ2-3; 10 bases match TRBD2. Germline V gives CDR1 MRHNA, CDR2 SNTAGT. Trimming cost V 2 bases and J 4 bases; bases outside gene matches: 3. CDR3 length: 15 amino acids. The CDR3 nucleotides read TGTGCCAGCAGTGACATAGCGGGGGGCGCAGATACGCAGTATTTT. Its translation is CASSDIAGGADTQYF.

V usage is TRBV9 and J usage is TRBJ1-5; D remains unclear. V dropped 0 bases and J dropped 9 bases, with 13 bases sitting between them. The CDR3 spans 14 residues. CDR1 and CDR2 (germline): SGDLS, YYNGEE. Written as DNA, the CDR3 is TGTGCCAGCAGCGTAGGGGCAGCTAATTCGCCCCAGCATTTT. It encodes CASSVGAANSPQHF.

The chain links TRBV5-1 to TRBJ2-2; a weak D match, TRBD2 (5 bases). The CDR3 length is 14 residues. Germline V gives CDR1 SGHRS, CDR2 YFSETQ. With 6 bases removed from V and 4 bases from J, the gap between germline ends came to 13 bases. As DNA, the CDR3 is TGCGCCAGCACCACCCTTCGGGGCACCGGGGAGCTGTTTTTT. This translates into CASTTLRGTGELFF.

The J gene is TRBJ1-5, the V gene TRBV20-1; weak D call: TRBD1 (6 bases). Trimming removed 3 bases from V and 7 bases from J, with 19 bases in between. This CDR3 has 15 amino acids. The germline V gene has CDR1 DFQATT and CDR2 SNEGSKA (reference sequence). CDR3 protein: CSASAPGGLWQPQHF. In nucleotides, the CDR3 is TGCAGTGCTAGTGCCCCGGGGGGGCTCTGGCAGCCCCAGCATTTT.

The CDR3 loop reads CSARAPLVGGGVGNEQFF. DNA of the CDR3: TGCAGTGCTAGAGCACCCCTTGTGGGCGGGGGAGTGGGCAATGAGCAGTTCTTC. This chain links TRBV20-1 with TRBJ2-1; 7 bases align to TRBD2. Germline V CDR1 and CDR2: DFQATT, SNEGSKA (reference sequence). This CDR3 is built from 18 residues. V lost 1 base to trimming and J lost 6 bases; unmatched junction nucleotides: 18.

The chain has TRBV15 and TRBJ1-2; no firm D call. The germline V gene has CDR1 LNHNV and CDR2 YYDKDF (reference sequence). This CDR3 spans 14 amino acids. V lost 0 bases and J 13 bases, leaving 18 bases between the germline ends. The CDR3 DNA follows: TGTGCCACCAGCAGAGATAGCTCTCTAAGGTCGCTCACCTTC. The encoded protein is CATSRDSSLRSLTF.

The rearrangement links TRBV4-1 to TRBJ2-5; D uncertain. CDR1 and CDR2 (germline): MGHRA, YSYEKL. Trimming pared 4 bases from V and 7 bases from J, leaving 13 bases between. This CDR3 comprises 13 residues. The CDR3 here is CASSPGRARTQYF. DNA of the CDR3: TGCGCCAGCAGCCCCGGCCGCGCCCGGACCCAGTACTTC.

The count of this clonotype is one. In DNA, the CDR3 is TGCGCCAGCAGCTTGGGCATGTATGGCTACAATGAGCAGTTCTTC. It encodes CASSLGMYGYNEQFF. The gene calls are TRBV5-1 and TRBJ2-1; D remains unclear. Germline CDR1 reads SGHRS; CDR2 reads YFSETQ. CDR3 length: 15 amino acids. Trimming pared 0 bases from V and 3 bases from J, leaving 10 bases between.